Described below is a single T cell receptor (beta chain) sequence and its context. Per the germline V gene, CDR1 is SGDLS and CDR2 is YYNGEE. Deletions cut 0 bases from V and 0 bases from J, with 10 bases between. The CDR3 sequence is 16 residues long. How the authors handled the data: Estimated nucleated cell counts came from reference gene primer amplification. Only in-frame clones appear in the TCRdb table, and some are missing; sequencing was by immunoSEQ multiplex PCR. D and trimming come from the DNA, and the V and J calls and clone size come from that table. The sample lists over 65,000 clones, roughly 82% occurring once. These data come from a study of blood T cell repertoires in COVID-19. Across the study: Samples taken during acute and convalescent COVID-19 were collected in the United States, Italy and Spain. PBMCs, B-cell-depleted T cells, or T cells were the source of the cDNA or gDNA that made up the material.

The receptor's source is a man older than 75 with active COVID-19. The sample was peripheral blood. This sequence joins TRBV9 and TRBJ1-3; D might be TRBD1 (5 bases). The CDR3 DNA is TGTGCCAGCAGCGTAGAGGGGTCAATCTCTGGAAACACCATATATTTT. It is translated as CASSVEGSISGNTIYF.